The entry that follows covers one T cell receptor beta chain sequence. Germline loops: CDR1 SGHTA, CDR2 FQGNSA. Trimming pared 5 bases from V and 0 bases from J, leaving 11 bases between. This CDR3 is 14 amino acids long. The data derive from a study of blood T cell repertoires in COVID-19. In the authors' workflow: Scientists estimated how many nucleated cells there were by amplifying reference gene primers. Sequencing used immunoSEQ multiplex PCR; TCRdb keeps in-frame clones, though not all of them. V, J and clone size derive from that table, while D and trimming were established from the DNA sequence. The table lists about 260,000 clones, about 85% of them singletons.

The specimen sequenced was peripheral blood. This rearrangement joins TRBV7-2 to TRBJ2-7; D possibly corresponds to TRBD1 (5 bases). The sequence was obtained from a man aged 55 to 70 with acute or convalescent COVID-19. The CDR3 nucleotides read TGTGCCAGCAGCCCCGACAGTTTCTCCTACGAGCAGTACTTC. This codes for CASSPDSFSYEQYF.